The sequence of this TCR beta chain was determined in a study of a mutant IDH1 vaccine in newly diagnosed glioma. General observations from the study: There were vaccine-induced immune responses in roughly 92% of the patients.

Only in-frame clones appear in the TCRdb table, and some are missing; sequencing was by immunoSEQ multiplex PCR. Among roughly 51,000 clones listed, less than 85% were seen once. The germline gives CDR1 MNHEY, CDR2 SMNVEV (reference sequence). J lost 4 bases, V lost 4 bases, and 5 bases had no gene match. The CDR3 is made up of 15 amino acids. Time point given: week 5, during vaccination. In the vaccine, a single dose held 300 ug of the mutant IDH1 20-mer peptide, along with topical imiquimod. Patients carried new grade 3 or 4 IDH1-mutant astrocytomas lacking nuclear ATRX. With regard to this clone: The antigen is unknown.

Sequenced material: PBMCs, taken from a glioma patient whose treatment included an IDH1 peptide vaccine. The chain joins TRBV27 to TRBJ1-2; 11 bases are a match to TRBD1. The clonotype originates from a woman aged 18 to 35 with glioma. Some clones in this sample may be carry-over from other donors' samples. The CDR3 bases are TGTGCCAGCAGTTCCGGACAGGGGGCAGGCTATGGCTACACCTTC. It codes for CASSSGQGAGYGYTF.